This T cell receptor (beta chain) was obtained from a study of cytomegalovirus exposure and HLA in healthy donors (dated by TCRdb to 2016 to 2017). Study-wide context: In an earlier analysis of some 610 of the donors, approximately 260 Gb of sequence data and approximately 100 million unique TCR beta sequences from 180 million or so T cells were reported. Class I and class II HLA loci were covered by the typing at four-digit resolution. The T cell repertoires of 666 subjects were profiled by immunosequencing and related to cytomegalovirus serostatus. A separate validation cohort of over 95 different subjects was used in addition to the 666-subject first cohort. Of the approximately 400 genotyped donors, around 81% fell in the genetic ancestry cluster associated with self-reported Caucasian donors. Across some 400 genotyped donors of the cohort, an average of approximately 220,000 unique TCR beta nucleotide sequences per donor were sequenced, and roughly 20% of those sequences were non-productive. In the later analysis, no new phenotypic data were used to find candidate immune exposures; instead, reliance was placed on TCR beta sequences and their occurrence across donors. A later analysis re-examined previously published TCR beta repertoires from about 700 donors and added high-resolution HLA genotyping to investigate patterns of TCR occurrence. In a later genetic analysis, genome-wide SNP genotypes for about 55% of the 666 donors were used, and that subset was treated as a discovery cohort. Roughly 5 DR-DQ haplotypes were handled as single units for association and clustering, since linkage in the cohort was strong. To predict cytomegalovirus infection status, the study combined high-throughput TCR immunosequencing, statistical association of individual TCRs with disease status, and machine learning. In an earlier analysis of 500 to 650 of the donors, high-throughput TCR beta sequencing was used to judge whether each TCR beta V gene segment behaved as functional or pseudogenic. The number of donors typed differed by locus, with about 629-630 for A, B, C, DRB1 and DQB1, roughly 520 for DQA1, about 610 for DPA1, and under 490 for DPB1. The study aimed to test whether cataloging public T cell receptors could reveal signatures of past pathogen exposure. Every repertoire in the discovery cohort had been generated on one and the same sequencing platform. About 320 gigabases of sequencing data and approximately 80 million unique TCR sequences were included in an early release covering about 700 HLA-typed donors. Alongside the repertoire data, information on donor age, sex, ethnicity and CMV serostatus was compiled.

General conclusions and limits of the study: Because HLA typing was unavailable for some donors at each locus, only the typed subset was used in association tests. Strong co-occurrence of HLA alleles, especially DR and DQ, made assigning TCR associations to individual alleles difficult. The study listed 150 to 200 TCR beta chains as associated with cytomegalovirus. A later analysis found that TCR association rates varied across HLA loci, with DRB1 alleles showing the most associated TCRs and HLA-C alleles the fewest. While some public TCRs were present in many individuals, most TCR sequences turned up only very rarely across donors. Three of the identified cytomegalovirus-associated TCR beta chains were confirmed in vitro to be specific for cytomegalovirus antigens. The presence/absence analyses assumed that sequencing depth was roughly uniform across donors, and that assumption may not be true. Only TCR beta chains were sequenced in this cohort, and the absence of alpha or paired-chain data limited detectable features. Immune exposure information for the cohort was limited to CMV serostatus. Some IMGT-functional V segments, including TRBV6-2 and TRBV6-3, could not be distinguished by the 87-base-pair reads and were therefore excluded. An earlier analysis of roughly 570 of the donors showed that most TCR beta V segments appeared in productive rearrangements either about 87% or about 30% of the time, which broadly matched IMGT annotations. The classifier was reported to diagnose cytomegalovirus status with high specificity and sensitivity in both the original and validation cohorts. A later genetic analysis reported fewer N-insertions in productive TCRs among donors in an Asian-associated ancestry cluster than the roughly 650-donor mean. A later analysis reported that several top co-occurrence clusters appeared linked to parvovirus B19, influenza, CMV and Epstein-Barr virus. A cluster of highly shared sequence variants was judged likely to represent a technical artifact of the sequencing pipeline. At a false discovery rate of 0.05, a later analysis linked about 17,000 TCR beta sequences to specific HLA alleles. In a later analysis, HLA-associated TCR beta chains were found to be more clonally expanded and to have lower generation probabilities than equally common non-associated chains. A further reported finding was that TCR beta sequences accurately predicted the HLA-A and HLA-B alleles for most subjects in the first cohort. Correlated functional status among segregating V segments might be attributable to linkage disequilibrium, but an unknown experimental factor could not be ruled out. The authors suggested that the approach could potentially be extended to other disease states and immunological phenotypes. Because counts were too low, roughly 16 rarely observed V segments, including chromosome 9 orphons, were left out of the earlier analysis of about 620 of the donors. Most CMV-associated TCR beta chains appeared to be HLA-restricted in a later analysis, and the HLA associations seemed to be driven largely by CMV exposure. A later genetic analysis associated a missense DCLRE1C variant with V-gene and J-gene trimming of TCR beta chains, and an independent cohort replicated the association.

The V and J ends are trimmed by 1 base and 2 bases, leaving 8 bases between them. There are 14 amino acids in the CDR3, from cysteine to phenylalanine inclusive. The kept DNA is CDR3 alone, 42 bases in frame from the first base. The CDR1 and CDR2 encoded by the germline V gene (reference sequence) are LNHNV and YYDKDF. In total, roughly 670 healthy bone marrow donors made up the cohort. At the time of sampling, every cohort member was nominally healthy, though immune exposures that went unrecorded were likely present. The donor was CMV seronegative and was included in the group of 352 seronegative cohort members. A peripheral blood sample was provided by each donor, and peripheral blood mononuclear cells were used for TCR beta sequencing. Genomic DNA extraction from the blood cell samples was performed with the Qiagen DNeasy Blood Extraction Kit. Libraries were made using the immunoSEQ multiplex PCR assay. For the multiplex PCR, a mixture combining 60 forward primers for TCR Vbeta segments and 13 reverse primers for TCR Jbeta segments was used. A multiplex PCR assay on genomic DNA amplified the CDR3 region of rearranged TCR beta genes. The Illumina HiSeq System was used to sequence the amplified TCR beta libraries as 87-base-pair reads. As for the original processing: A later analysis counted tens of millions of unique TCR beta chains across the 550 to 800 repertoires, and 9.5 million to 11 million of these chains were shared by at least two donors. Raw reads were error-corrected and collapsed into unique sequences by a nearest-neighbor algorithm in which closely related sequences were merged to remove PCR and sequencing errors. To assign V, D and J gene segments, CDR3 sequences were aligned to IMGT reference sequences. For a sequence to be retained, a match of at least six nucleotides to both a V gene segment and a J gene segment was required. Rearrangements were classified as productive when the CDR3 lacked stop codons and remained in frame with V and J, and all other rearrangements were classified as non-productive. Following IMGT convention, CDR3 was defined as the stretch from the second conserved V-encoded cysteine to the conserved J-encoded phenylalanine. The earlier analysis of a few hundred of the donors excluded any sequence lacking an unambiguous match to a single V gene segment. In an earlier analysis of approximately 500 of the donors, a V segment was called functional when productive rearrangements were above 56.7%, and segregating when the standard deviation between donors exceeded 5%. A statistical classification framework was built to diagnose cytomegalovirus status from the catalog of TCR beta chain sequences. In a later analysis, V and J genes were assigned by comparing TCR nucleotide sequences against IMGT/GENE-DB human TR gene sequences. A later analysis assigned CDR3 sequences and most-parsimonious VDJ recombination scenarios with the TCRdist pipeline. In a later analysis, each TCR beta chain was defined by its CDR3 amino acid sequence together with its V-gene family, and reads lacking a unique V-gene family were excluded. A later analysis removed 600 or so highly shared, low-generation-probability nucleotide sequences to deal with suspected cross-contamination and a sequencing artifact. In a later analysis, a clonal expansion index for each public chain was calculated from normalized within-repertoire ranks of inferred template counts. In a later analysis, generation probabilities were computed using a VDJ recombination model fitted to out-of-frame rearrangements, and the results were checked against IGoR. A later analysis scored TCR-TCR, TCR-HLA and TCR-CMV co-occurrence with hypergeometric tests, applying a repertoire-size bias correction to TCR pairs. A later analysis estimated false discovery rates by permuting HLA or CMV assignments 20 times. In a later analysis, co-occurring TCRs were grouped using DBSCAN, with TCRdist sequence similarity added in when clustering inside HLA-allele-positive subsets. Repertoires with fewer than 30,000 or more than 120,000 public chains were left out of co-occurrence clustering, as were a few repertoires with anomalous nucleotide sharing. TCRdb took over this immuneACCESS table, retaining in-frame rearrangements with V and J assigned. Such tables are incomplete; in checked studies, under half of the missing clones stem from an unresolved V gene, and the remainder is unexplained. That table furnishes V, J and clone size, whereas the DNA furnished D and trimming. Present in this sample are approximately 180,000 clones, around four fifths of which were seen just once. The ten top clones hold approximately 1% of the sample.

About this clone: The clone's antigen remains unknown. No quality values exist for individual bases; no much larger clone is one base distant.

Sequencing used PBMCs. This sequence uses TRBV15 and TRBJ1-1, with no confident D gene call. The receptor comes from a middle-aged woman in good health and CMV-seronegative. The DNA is TGTGCCACCAGCAGAGCCAGTGATAACACTGAAGCTTTCTTT. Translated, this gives CATSRASDNTEAFF.